This is a list of T cell receptor beta chains from one sample in a study of T cells after yellow fever vaccination. TCRdb re-derived calls from the 5' RACE reads in MiXCR, one entry per CDR3 protein. The sample holds about 85,000 distinct CDR3 sequences, approximately 12% seen once. The specimen comprised CD8+ T cells not binding an NS4B(214-222) dextramer, sorted from PBMCs, sampled more than 20 days after the first yellow fever vaccination. These receptors came from a man younger than 35 who received the YFV17D yellow fever vaccine. CDR3s include the opening cysteine and the closing phenylalanine or tryptophan. Each record gives: J gene, clone size, V gene, D gene, CDR3 protein, CDR3 DNA. A D gene is named only where the DNA matches it firmly. Expanded clones are given a class, and other clones once, few, many or no size at all.

TRBJ1-5	few	TRBV12-3/TRBV12-4	NA	CASSPELYSSNQPQHF	TGTGCCAGCAGTCCAGAGCTGTACAGCTCCAATCAGCCCCAGCATTTT
TRBJ2-1	few	TRBV11-2	TRBD2	CASSLRGLAVSYNEQFF	TGTGCCAGCAGCTTACGGGGACTAGCGGTATCGTACAATGAGCAGTTCTTC
TRBJ1-6	few	TRBV28	NA	CASSGIGSSYNSPLHF	TGTGCCAGCAGTGGGATCGGGAGCTCCTATAATTCACCCCTCCACTTT
TRBJ1-1	few	TRBV3-1	NA	CASSQEADGTEAFF	TGTGCCAGCAGCCAAGAAGCGGACGGGACTGAAGCTTTCTTT
TRBJ2-6	NA	TRBV28	NA	CASSSWVSSGANVLTF	TGTGCCAGCAGTTCTTGGGTCAGCTCTGGGGCCAACGTCCTGACTTTC
TRBJ2-7	NA	TRBV6-2/TRBV6-3	TRBD1	CASTGTGVDEQYF	TGTGCCAGCACCGGGACAGGGGTGGACGAGCAGTACTTC
TRBJ1-1	few	TRBV12-3/TRBV12-4	NA	CASSLKGVTEAFF	TGTGCCAGCAGTTTAAAGGGAGTCACTGAAGCTTTCTTT
TRBJ1-1	NA	TRBV7-8	NA	CAITAGENTEAFF	TGTGCCATTACCGCAGGGGAGAACACTGAAGCTTTCTTT
TRBJ2-2	NA	TRBV29-1	NA	CSARGGDENTGELFF	TGCAGCGCGAGGGGCGGAGACGAAAACACCGGGGAGCTGTTTTTT
TRBJ1-4	NA	TRBV10-3	NA	CAISESPGAGLTNEKLFF	TGTGCCATCAGTGAGTCTCCAGGGGCAGGACTGACTAATGAAAAACTGTTTTTT
TRBJ1-2	few	TRBV7-2	NA	CASSPADRLANYGYTF	TGTGCCAGCAGCCCGGCGGACCGTCTAGCTAACTATGGCTACACCTTC
TRBJ2-2	few	TRBV4-2	TRBD2	CASSQVAGGDTGELFF	TGTGCCAGCAGCCAAGTTGCGGGGGGCGACACCGGGGAGCTGTTTTTT
TRBJ2-2	NA	TRBV24-1	TRBD1	CATSTGTGHPGELFF	TGTGCCACCAGTACCGGGACAGGGCACCCCGGGGAGCTGTTTTTT
TRBJ1-5	few	TRBV20-1	NA	CSALGWSNQPQHF	TGCAGTGCTCTGGGCTGGAGCAATCAGCCCCAGCATTTT
TRBJ1-1	NA	TRBV12-3/TRBV12-4	TRBD1	CASRTGGPNTEAFF	TGTGCCAGCAGAACAGGGGGGCCGAACACTGAAGCTTTCTTT
TRBJ2-2	few	TRBV9	NA	CASSANTGELFF	TGTGCCAGCAGCGCTAACACCGGGGAGCTGTTTTTT
TRBJ1-5	NA	TRBV4-1	NA	CASSQEGQGYQPQHF	TGCGCCAGCAGCCAAGAGGGCCAGGGGTATCAGCCCCAGCATTTT
TRBJ2-2	NA	TRBV5-1	TRBD2	CASSLAGYTGELFF	TGCGCCAGCAGCCTAGCGGGATACACCGGGGAGCTGTTTTTT
TRBJ2-5	many	TRBV7-9	NA	CASREKAGSETQYF	TGTGCCAGCAGGGAAAAGGCAGGATCTGAGACCCAGTACTTC
TRBJ1-4	NA	TRBV10-2	NA	CASSESLPGKLFF	TGCGCCAGCAGTGAGTCTCTTCCTGGAAAACTGTTTTTT
TRBJ2-3	NA	TRBV7-9	TRBD1	CASSQGQGSTDTQYF	TGTGCCAGCAGCCAAGGACAGGGAAGCACAGATACGCAGTATTTT
TRBJ1-6	few	TRBV27	NA	CASSPTRRASNSPLHF	TGTGCCAGCAGTCCCACCCGACGGGCGAGTAATTCACCCCTCCACTTT
TRBJ1-4	NA	TRBV27	TRBD1	CASSPGQGFTNEKLFF	TGTGCCAGCAGCCCGGGACAGGGGTTCACTAATGAAAAACTGTTTTTT
TRBJ2-5	NA	TRBV6-5	TRBD1	CASSIDRGQETQYF	TGTGCCAGCAGTATCGACAGGGGACAAGAGACCCAGTACTTC
TRBJ2-1	NA	TRBV12-3/TRBV12-4	TRBD1	CASSLGTGGEQFF	TGTGCCAGCAGTTTAGGGACAGGGGGGGAGCAGTTCTTC
TRBJ2-1	few	TRBV11-2	TRBD2	CASSSGLAGAIGDEQFF	TGTGCCAGCAGCTCGGGACTAGCGGGGGCCATTGGGGATGAGCAGTTCTTC
TRBJ2-4	few	TRBV11-2	NA	CASSLEWGWGAKNIQYF	TGTGCCAGCAGCTTAGAGTGGGGTTGGGGAGCCAAAAACATTCAGTACTTC
TRBJ2-7	NA	TRBV4-3	TRBD1	CASSQGPGQGAYEQYF	TGCGCCAGCAGCCAAGGGCCGGGACAGGGGGCTTACGAGCAGTACTTC
TRBJ2-5	few	TRBV7-6	NA	CASSFPAQETQYF	TGTGCCAGCAGCTTCCCCGCGCAAGAGACCCAGTACTTC
TRBJ1-1	NA	TRBV27	TRBD1	CASSSYTQDRAQGVNTEAFF	TGTGCCAGCAGTTCATATACCCAAGACAGAGCTCAGGGGGTGAACACTGAAGCTTTCTTT
TRBJ2-1	few	TRBV7-9	NA	CASSFEGGTEQFF	TGTGCCAGCAGCTTTGAAGGGGGGACCGAGCAGTTCTTC
TRBJ2-5	few	TRBV5-1	NA	CASSLVVGETQYF	TGCGCCAGCAGCTTGGTCGTCGGAGAGACCCAGTACTTC
TRBJ2-3	NA	TRBV29-1	NA	CSVEGLDGTDTQYF	TGCAGCGTTGAAGGTTTGGACGGCACAGATACGCAGTATTTT
TRBJ1-1	NA	TRBV29-1	TRBD1	CSVSKQGASEAFF	TGCAGCGTTTCGAAACAGGGGGCTTCTGAAGCTTTCTTT
TRBJ1-1	few	TRBV4-3	TRBD1	CASSQDLGQGQEAFF	TGCGCCAGCAGCCAAGATCTGGGGCAGGGACAGGAAGCTTTCTTT
TRBJ2-1	NA	TRBV3-1	NA	CASSPSGGGGNNEQFF	TGTGCCAGCAGCCCATCAGGGGGCGGGGGGAACAATGAGCAGTTCTTC
TRBJ2-3	NA	TRBV20-1	NA	CSAGTQYF	TGCAGTGCTGGAACGCAGTATTTT
TRBJ2-3	NA	TRBV11-3	TRBD1	CASSSVDNRGEIETITDTQYF	TGTGCCAGCAGCTCCGTCGACAACAGGGGAGAGATCGAGACGATTACAGATACGCAGTATTTT
TRBJ2-2	NA	TRBV5-1	NA	CASSQNGELFF	TGCGCCAGCAGCCAAAACGGGGAGCTGTTTTTT
TRBJ1-5	NA	TRBV2	NA	CASSEEGPWSQHF	TGTGCCAGCAGTGAGGAGGGGCCATGGTCCCAGCATTTT
TRBJ2-4	many	TRBV7-2	TRBD2	CASSLAGTKKNIQYF	TGTGCCAGCAGCTTAGCCGGGACTAAAAAAAACATTCAGTACTTC